Listed here are 7 T cell receptor beta chains from one sample, sequenced in a study of cytomegalovirus exposure and HLA in healthy donors. PCR used 60 Vbeta primers and 13 Jbeta primers. Sequenced by immunoSEQ multiplex PCR; TCRdb stores in-frame clones only, minus some. In the table there are 130,000 to 150,000 clones, around three quarters of which are singletons. Specimen: PBMCs. The receptors come from a woman in her thirties or forties in good health and CMV-seropositive.

The gene calls are TRBV2 and TRBJ2-1, with D unclear. The CDR3 is made up of 14 amino acids. The germline gives CDR1 SNHLY, CDR2 FYNNEI. V lost 4 bases and J 3 bases, leaving 10 bases between the germline ends. CDR3 loop: CASSARLLYNEQFF. The CDR3 DNA follows: TGTGCCAGCAGTGCGAGGTTACTCTACAATGAGCAGTTCTTC.

The chain has TRBV4-2 and TRBJ2-3; the D is unclear. Trimming pared 0 bases from V and 1 base from J, leaving 14 bases between. CDR1 is LGHNA and CDR2 is YNFKEQ in the germline V gene. The CDR3 is 17 amino acids. This chain's CDR3 is CASSQEWLVIGTDTQYF. The CDR3 DNA is TGTGCCAGCAGCCAAGAGTGGCTAGTCATTGGCACAGATACGCAGTATTTT.

Here the CDR3 reads CAIPAAGEQYF. CDR3 bases: TGTGCCATCCCTGCGGCAGGGGAGCAGTACTTC. This chain joins TRBV9 and TRBJ2-7; a weak D match, TRBD1 (5 bases). The germline V gene encodes CDR1 SGDLS and CDR2 YYNGEE. V was shortened by 9 bases and J by 7 bases, with 14 bases between the two germline ends. CDR3 length: 11 amino acids.

The genes are TRBV6-1 and TRBJ1-3, with a possible D match to TRBD1 (6 bases). CDR3 length equals 15 residues. V lost 6 bases and J 4 bases, leaving 16 bases between the germline ends. Per the germline V gene, CDR1 is MNHNS and CDR2 is SASEGT. CDR3 sequence reads: CASRDSALGGNTIYF. For the CDR3, the DNA is TGTGCCAGCAGGGACAGTGCCTTAGGGGGAAACACCATATATTTT.

The chain joins TRBV18 to TRBJ2-6; D possibly corresponds to TRBD2 (7 bases). Germline CDR1 reads KGHSH; CDR2 reads LQKENI. The CDR3 is 18 amino acids. V was shortened by 0 bases and J by 0 bases, with 12 bases between the two germline ends. DNA for the CDR3: TGTGCCAGCTCACCACCGGCGGGGGCCAACTCTGGGGCCAACGTCCTGACTTTC. Amino acids: CASSPPAGANSGANVLTF.

This clone was seen only a few times. V gene TRBV10-1 combines with J gene TRBJ1-1; no clear D. Per the germline V gene, CDR1 is WNHNN and CDR2 is SYGVQD (reference sequence). V lost 2 bases and J 0 bases, leaving 4 bases between the germline ends. The CDR3 loop spans 13 amino acids. In DNA form, the CDR3 reads TGCGCCAGCAGTGAGGGCTTGAACACTGAAGCTTTCTTT. Its protein product is CASSEGLNTEAFF.

V usage is TRBV18 and J usage is TRBJ2-7, with D maybe TRBD1 (6 bases). V was shortened by 1 base and J by 3 bases, with 7 bases between the two germline ends. The CDR3 covers 13 residues. Germline CDR1 is KGHSH and CDR2 is LQKENI. DNA for the CDR3: TGTGCCAGCTCACCACGACAGGACTACGAGCAGTACTTC. It codes for CASSPRQDYEQYF.